Listed here are 27 T cell receptor beta chains from one sample, sequenced in a study of T cell changes during pregnancy in multiple sclerosis. Sequencing was performed with immunoSEQ multiplex PCR; in TCRdb, only in-frame clones are kept and a portion is missing. The repertoire includes about 77,000 clones, 93% of them detected once, and around 2.6% sits in the top ten. The source was peripheral blood, collected after pregnancy. These TCRs come from a female donor in good health, enrolled as a control in a pregnancy study.

V usage is TRBV5-1 and J usage is TRBJ1-2; 9 nucleotides align to TRBD1. V was clipped by 4 bases and J by 3 bases; unmatched bases: 7. Germline V gives CDR1 SGHRS, CDR2 YFSETQ. CDR3 length: 15 residues. CDR3: CASSHGQGSYYGYTF. The CDR3 DNA reads TGCGCCAGCAGCCATGGACAGGGGAGTTACTATGGCTACACCTTC.

The table lists this clone with a few counts. The gene calls are TRBV29-1 and TRBJ1-1; TRBD1 is a possible D gene (5 bases). V lost 6 bases, J lost 8 bases, and 10 bases lay in between. This CDR3 is 10 amino acids long. The germline gives CDR1 SQVTM, CDR2 ANQGSEA. CDR3 coding DNA: TGCAGCGTCGTTAACAGGGAAGCTTTCTTT. This gives the protein CSVVNREAFF.

This clone came up once. This chain joins TRBV25-1 and TRBJ1-5, with TRBD1 identical over 8 bases. V gave up 5 bases and J gave up 4 bases; unmatched junction bases: 13. Germline V gene sequence: CDR1 MGHDK, CDR2 SYGVNS. This CDR3 region has 17 residues. CDR3 nucleotides: TGTGCCAGCAGTAATGCGGCCAAAGGGACAGGAAATCAGCCCCAGCATTTT. This encodes CASSNAAKGTGNQPQHF.

The genes are TRBV28 and TRBJ2-7; possibly TRBD2 for D (6 bases). V was cut by 7 bases and J by 2 bases, with 15 bases left in between. The CDR3 runs to 14 residues. Germline V CDR1 and CDR2: MDHEN, SYDVKM. DNA for the CDR3: TGTGCCAGCACCCTCCCGGGACTGGCCTACGAGCAGTACTTC. Translated: CASTLPGLAYEQYF.

The chain carries TRBV5-6 and TRBJ2-1, with 8 positions matching TRBD1. V lost 5 bases and J lost 12; bases outside the gene matches: 16. The germline V gene has CDR1 SGHDT and CDR2 YYEEEE. The CDR3 is made up of 15 amino acids. Written as DNA, the CDR3 is TGTGCCAGCAGTTCCCCGGCCTCAGGGGGCGCGAGGCAGTTCTTC. Amino acids: CASSSPASGGARQFF.

This chain's CDR3 is CASSLWLAGSEETQYF. The CDR3 nucleotides are TGTGCCAGCAGCTTATGGCTAGCGGGGTCAGAAGAGACCCAGTACTTC. The chain couples TRBV7-2 to TRBJ2-5; 9 bases agree with TRBD2. This CDR3 has 16 amino acids. Losses at the gene ends were 2 bases for V and 3 bases for J; bases not matched to a gene: 7. CDR1 is SGHTA and CDR2 is FQGNSA in the germline V gene.

The V call is TRBV5-8, the J call TRBJ2-1; 12 bases are shared with TRBD1. This CDR3 has 16 residues. Germline V gene data show CDR1 as SGHTS and CDR2 as YDEGEE. J lost 10 bases, V lost 3 bases, and 11 bases had no gene match. CDR3 region: CASSSPRDRGLHEQFF. The CDR3 nucleotides read TGTGCCAGCAGCTCACCCCGGGACAGGGGGCTTCACGAGCAGTTCTTC. Looking up the rest from reference TRBV5-8 and TRBJ2-1 gives the full variable domain: EAGVTQSPTHLIKTRGQQATLRCSPISGHTSVYWYQQALGLGLQFLLWYDEGEERNRGNFPPRFSGRQFPNYSSELNVNALELEDSALYLCASSSPRDRGLHEQFFGPGTRLTVL.

The chain joins TRBV7-2 to TRBJ2-2; tentatively, D is TRBD1 (7 bases). Per the germline V gene, CDR1 is SGHTA and CDR2 is FQGNSA. This CDR3 contains 15 residues. The V end lost 5 bases, the J end lost 6 bases, and 16 bases lay between the germline ends. The CDR3 DNA reads as TGTGCCAGCAGCCGCAGGGGCAGGGGGGCCGGGGAGCTGTTTTTT. It translates to CASSRRGRGAGELFF.

The count of this clone is one. The genes are TRBV5-1 and TRBJ2-1, with 9 positions matching TRBD1. J lost 8 bases, V lost 4 bases, and 10 bases had no gene match. The CDR3 totals 15 residues. The germline CDR1 and CDR2 sequences are SGHRS and YFSETQ. This CDR3 is CASSNPGQGKDEQFF. In nucleotides, the CDR3 is TGCGCCAGCAGCAATCCGGGACAGGGAAAGGATGAGCAGTTCTTC.

On this clone itself: A much bigger clone sits one base away, suggesting this may be a read error. The same CDR3 is also encoded by other DNA sequences in this sample. The chain uses TRBV5-6 and TRBJ1-6; D remains ambiguous. Trimming removed 0 bases from V and 0 bases from J, with 4 bases in between. This CDR3 is 15 amino acids long. The germline V gene encodes CDR1 SGHDT and CDR2 YYEEEE. CDR3 DNA: TGTGCCAGCAGCTTGGGCAGCTCCTATAATTCACCCCTCCACTTT. Translated, it gives CASSLGSSYNSPLHF.

The chain uses TRBV7-9 and TRBJ2-3; D not certain. There are 17 residues in the CDR3. The germline CDR1 and CDR2 sequences are SEHNR and FQNEAQ (reference sequence). V lost 4 bases and J lost 2, with 19 bases in between. CDR3 amino acids: CASSSNNAPRHTDTQYF. In nucleotides, the CDR3 is TGTGCCAGCAGCTCGAACAACGCCCCGAGACACACAGATACGCAGTATTTT.

The chain has TRBV10-3 and TRBJ1-2; 9 bases fit TRBD1. The CDR3 is 18 amino acids. CDR1 and CDR2 from the germline V gene are ENHRY and SYGVKD. Trimming at V came to 3 bases and at J to 3 bases, leaving 14 bases not matched to a gene. This CDR3 is CAISDGPEDRGSYYGYTF. The CDR3, as DNA: TGTGCCATCAGTGACGGACCCGAGGACAGGGGCTCCTACTATGGCTACACCTTC.

The chain couples TRBV5-6 to TRBJ1-4; 7 bases line up with TRBD1. The CDR3 totals 15 residues. CDR1 and CDR2 from the germline V gene are SGHDT and YYEEEE. The V segment lost 0 bases and the J segment 4 bases; nucleotides outside the gene matches: 3. The CDR3 loop is CASSLGQGGNEKLFF. CDR3 bases: TGTGCCAGCAGCTTGGGACAGGGAGGTAATGAAAAACTGTTTTTT.

This clone occurred once. This chain connects TRBV30 to TRBJ1-5; perhaps TRBD1 as D (6 bases). Germline lookup yields CDR1 GTSNPN and CDR2 SVGIG (reference sequence). V lost 2 bases to trimming and J lost 6 bases, with 11 bases between them. This CDR3 region has 13 residues. The CDR3 nucleotides are TGTGCCTGGAGTTCAGGGGATGGTCAGCCCCAGCATTTT. It encodes CAWSSGDGQPQHF.

V gene TRBV7-2 combines with J gene TRBJ2-1; TRBD2 aligns across 7 bases. Germline CDR1 is SGHTA and CDR2 is FQGNSA. V was pared by 5 bases and J by 3 bases, with 7 bases of the junction left unmatched. CDR3 size: 15 residues. CDR3: CASSPWSSGYNEQFF. In nucleotides, the CDR3 is TGTGCCAGCAGCCCCTGGTCTAGCGGCTACAATGAGCAGTTCTTC.

This chain links TRBV18 with TRBJ1-1, with D possibly TRBD1 on 5 matching bases. The V end lost 2 bases, the J end lost 6 bases, and 19 bases lay between the germline ends. Germline loops: CDR1 KGHSH, CDR2 LQKENI. The CDR3 sequence is 16 residues long. The CDR3 nucleotides are TGTGCCAGCTCACCATGGTCCGGGCCCCAGGGCTCTGAAGCTTTCTTT. This gives the protein CASSPWSGPQGSEAFF.

The chain combines TRBV7-3 with TRBJ2-3, with a weak D call TRBD1 (6 bases). Germline CDR1 reads SGHTA; CDR2 reads FQGTGA. V lost 5 bases, J lost 2 bases, and 17 bases lay in between. The CDR3 loop spans 16 amino acids. CDR3 in DNA: TGTGCCAGCAGCCTGCGCCTAGGGGGACCCACAGATACGCAGTATTTT. Protein: CASSLRLGGPTDTQYF.

In DNA form, the CDR3 reads TGCAGCGCGGACGGGAGGGGGAACGCAGATACGCAGTATTTT. Translation: CSADGRGNADTQYF. The V call is TRBV29-1, the J call TRBJ2-3, with 8 bases identical to TRBD2. The V gene's germline CDR1 is SQVTM and CDR2 ANQGSEA. V gave up 7 bases and J gave up 4 bases; unmatched junction bases: 10. This CDR3 contains 14 residues.

The chain employs TRBV7-9 and TRBJ2-7; TRBD2 matches at 9 bases. Germline lookup yields CDR1 SEHNR and CDR2 FQNEAQ (reference sequence). With V trimmed by 5 bases and J by 4 bases, 12 bases remained unmatched. This CDR3 spans 16 amino acids. The CDR3: CASSAVGASGKYEQYF. The CDR3 DNA is TGTGCCAGCAGCGCTGTTGGGGCTAGCGGGAAATACGAGCAGTACTTC.

The V and J genes are TRBV19 and TRBJ1-1, with D possibly TRBD1 on 5 matching bases. Looked up from germline, CDR1 is LNHDA and CDR2 is SQIVND (reference sequence). Trimming removed 7 bases at V and 4 bases at J, with 22 bases between. There are 16 residues in the CDR3. The chain's CDR3 is CASNPVLGRARTEAFF. The CDR3 DNA is TGTGCCAGTAATCCGGTTTTGGGCAGGGCGCGCACTGAAGCTTTCTTT. Full variable domain (remainder filled in from reference TRBV19 and TRBJ1-1): DGGITQSPKYLFRKEGQNVTLSCEQNLNHDAMYWYRQDPGQGLRLIYYSQIVNDFQKGDIAEGYSVSREKKESFPLTVTSAQKNPTAFYLCASNPVLGRARTEAFFGQGTRLTVV.

The chain carries TRBV19 and TRBJ2-7; TRBD2 matches 8 bases. The germline gives CDR1 LNHDA, CDR2 SQIVND (reference sequence). The CDR3 contains 14 residues. After removal of 7 bases from V and 0 bases from J, the junction contained 5 bases not matched to a gene. CDR3 DNA sequence: TGTGCCAGTAAAAAAACTAGCGGCTCCTACGAGCAGTACTTC. Translating gives CASKKTSGSYEQYF.

This chain joins TRBV27 and TRBJ2-7; 11 nucleotides align to TRBD1. The germline CDR1 and CDR2 sequences are MNHEY and SMNVEV (reference sequence). V gave up 4 bases and J gave up 6 bases; unmatched junction bases: 2. The CDR3 runs to 13 residues. The CDR3 sequence: CASSSGTGGEQYF. The DNA of the CDR3 is TGTGCCAGCAGTTCCGGGACAGGGGGCGAGCAGTACTTC.

The rearrangement links TRBV27 to TRBJ2-1, with 14 bases that match TRBD2. The germline gives CDR1 MNHEY, CDR2 SMNVEV (reference sequence). V dropped 5 bases and J dropped 14; count of bases not matched to a gene: 14. The CDR3 has 16 amino acids. The CDR3 bases are TGTGCCAGCAGTAGGGGCCGACTAGCGGGAGGGGCTACGGAGTTCTTC. Its translation: CASSRGRLAGGATEFF.

The rearrangement uses TRBV5-1 and TRBJ1-5; the match to TRBD1 covers 7 bases. With 4 bases clipped from V and 5 bases from J, the junction kept 6 bases outside the gene matches. Germline CDR1 is SGHRS and CDR2 is YFSETQ. The CDR3 is made up of 14 amino acids. This CDR3 reads CASSLRGGDQPQHF. The CDR3 nucleotides are TGCGCCAGCAGCCTCAGAGGGGGCGATCAGCCCCAGCATTTT. Drawing the rest from reference TRBV5-1 and TRBJ1-5, the complete variable domain is KAGVTQTPRYLIKTRGQQVTLSCSPISGHRSVSWYQQTPGQGLQFLFEYFSETQRNKGNFPGRFSGRQFSNSRSEMNVSTLELGDSALYLCASSLRGGDQPQHFGDGTRLSIL.

The chain recombines TRBV6-1 with TRBJ1-4; D may be TRBD1 (5 bases). CDR1 is MNHNS, CDR2 SASEGT, per germline. This CDR3 is built from 14 residues. Trimming shortened V by 2 bases and J by 7 bases, and 11 bases separated the two germline ends. CDR3 amino acids: CASSEQGLSEKLFF. The CDR3 DNA reads as TGTGCCAGCAGTGAACAGGGACTGAGTGAAAAACTGTTTTTT.

This sequence joins TRBV4-2 and TRBJ1-1; TRBD1 might be the D (6 bases). CDR3 length: 18 residues. CDR1 and CDR2 from the germline V gene are LGHNA and YNFKEQ. The V gene lost 5 bases and the J gene lost 1 base, with 23 bases spanning the gap. CDR3 sequence (DNA): TGTGCCAGCAGCAAGACAGGAATTTGGGAGCGGTCGAACACTGAAGCTTTCTTT. Protein: CASSKTGIWERSNTEAFF.

Only one count was recorded for this clone. The chain couples TRBV4-2 to TRBJ2-4; perhaps TRBD1 as D (5 bases). The CDR3 runs 15 residues. The V end lost 0 bases, the J end lost 5 bases, and 11 bases lay between the germline ends. CDR1 and CDR2 from the germline V gene are LGHNA and YNFKEQ. The CDR3 DNA reads TGTGCCAGCAGCCAAGAGGGGCAACCCGAAAACATTCAGTACTTC. Its translation: CASSQEGQPENIQYF.